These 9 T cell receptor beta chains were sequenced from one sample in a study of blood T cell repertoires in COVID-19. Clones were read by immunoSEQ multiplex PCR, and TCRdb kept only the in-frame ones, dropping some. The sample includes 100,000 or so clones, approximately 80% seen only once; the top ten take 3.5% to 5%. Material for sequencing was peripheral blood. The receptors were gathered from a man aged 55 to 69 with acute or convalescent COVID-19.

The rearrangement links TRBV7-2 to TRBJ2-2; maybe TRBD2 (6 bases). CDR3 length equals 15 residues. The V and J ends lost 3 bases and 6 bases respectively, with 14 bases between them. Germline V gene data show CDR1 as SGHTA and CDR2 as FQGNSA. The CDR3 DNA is TGTGCCAGCAGCTTTGGGACTCGAAGGTCCGGGGAGCTGTTTTTT. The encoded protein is CASSFGTRRSGELFF.

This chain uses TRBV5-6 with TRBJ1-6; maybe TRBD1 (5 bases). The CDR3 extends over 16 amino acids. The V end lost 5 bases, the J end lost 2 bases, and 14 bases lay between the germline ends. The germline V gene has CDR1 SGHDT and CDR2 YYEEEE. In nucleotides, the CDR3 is TGTGCCAGCAGACGCTCCCAGGGAACCTATAATTCACCCCTCCACTTT. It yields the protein CASRRSQGTYNSPLHF.

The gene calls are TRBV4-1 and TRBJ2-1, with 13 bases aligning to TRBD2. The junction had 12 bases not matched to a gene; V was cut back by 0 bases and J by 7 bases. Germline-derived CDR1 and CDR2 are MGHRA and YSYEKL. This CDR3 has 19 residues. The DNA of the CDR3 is TGCGCCAGCAGCCAAGAGGGAGCCACTAGCGGGGGGGCGTATAATGAGCAGTTCTTC. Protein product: CASSQEGATSGGAYNEQFF.

CDR3 in DNA: TGTGCCAGCAGCGTAGCGGGGACCGCCAAAAACATTCAGTACTTC. The encoded protein is CASSVAGTAKNIQYF. The chain recombines TRBV5-4 with TRBJ2-4, with TRBD2 matching over 8 bases. The CDR3 runs to 15 residues. Germline assignment: CDR1 SGHNT and CDR2 YYREEE (reference sequence). After removal of 4 bases from V and 1 base from J, the junction contained 4 bases not matched to a gene.

This chain's CDR3 is CASSYGVLANTEAFF. CDR3 nucleotide sequence: TGTGCCAGCAGTTACGGAGTTTTGGCGAACACTGAAGCTTTCTTT. The V call is TRBV6-5, the J call TRBJ1-1, with D uncertain. The CDR3 is 15 amino acids. Germline CDR1 is MNHEY and CDR2 is SVGAGI. Trimming shortened V by 2 bases and J by 1 base, and 11 bases separated the two germline ends.

CDR3 amino acids: CASSRQGGTYEQYV. The CDR3 region has the DNA TGTGCCAGCAGCCGACAGGGTGGGACCTACGAGCAGTACGTC. The chain has TRBV14 and TRBJ2-7; TRBD1 matches 7 bases. This CDR3 is 14 amino acids long. Per the germline V gene, CDR1 is SGHDN and CDR2 is FVKESK. Trimming removed 4 bases from V and 2 bases from J; junction bases left unmatched: 5.

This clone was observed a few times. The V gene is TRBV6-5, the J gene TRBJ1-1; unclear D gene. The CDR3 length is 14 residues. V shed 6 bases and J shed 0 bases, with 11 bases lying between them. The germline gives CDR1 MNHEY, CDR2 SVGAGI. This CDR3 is CASRDGDLNTEAFF. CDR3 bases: TGTGCCAGCAGGGACGGGGATCTGAACACTGAAGCTTTCTTT.

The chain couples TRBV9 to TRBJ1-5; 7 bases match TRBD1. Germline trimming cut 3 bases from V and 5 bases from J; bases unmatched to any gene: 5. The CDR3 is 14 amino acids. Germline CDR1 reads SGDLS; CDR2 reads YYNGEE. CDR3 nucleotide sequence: TGTGCCAGCAGCGCCACAGGGGTTTATCAGCCCCAGCATTTT. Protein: CASSATGVYQPQHF.

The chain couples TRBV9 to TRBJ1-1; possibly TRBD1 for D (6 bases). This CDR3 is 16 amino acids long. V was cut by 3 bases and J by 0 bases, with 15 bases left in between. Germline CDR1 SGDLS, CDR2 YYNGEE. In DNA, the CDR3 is TGTGCCAGCAGCGCCTCCCAGTGGGGGCTGAACACTGAAGCTTTCTTT. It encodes CASSASQWGLNTEAFF.